The 15 T cell receptor beta chains presented below share a single source sample, sequenced in a study of radiotherapy plus CTLA-4 blockade in lung cancer. Clones were read by immunoSEQ multiplex PCR, and TCRdb kept only the in-frame ones, dropping some. The profile shows under 100,000 clones, around 86% of them singletons. The sample in question was peripheral blood, obtained from a patient treated with radiotherapy plus ipilimumab. Receptors were obtained from a human donor with non-small cell lung cancer that progressed on radiotherapy plus ipilimumab.

J is TRBJ2-7 and V is TRBV6-1; 8 bases are shared with TRBD1. After removal of 2 bases from V and 2 bases from J, the junction contained 5 bases not matched to a gene. From germline, CDR1 is MNHNS and CDR2 SASEGT. There are 15 residues in the CDR3. The CDR3 region is CASSESGTGPYEQYF. The CDR3, as DNA: TGTGCCAGCAGTGAATCCGGGACAGGACCCTACGAGCAGTACTTC.

The rearrangement uses TRBV4-1 and TRBJ1-3; D is unresolved. The CDR3 runs to 16 residues. V lost 0 bases and J lost 0, with 9 bases in between. Germline V gene data show CDR1 as MGHRA and CDR2 as YSYEKL. The CDR3 loop is CASSQDIGFSGNTIYF. The CDR3 DNA is TGCGCCAGCAGCCAAGATATTGGGTTCTCTGGAAACACCATATATTTT.

V is TRBV9 and J is TRBJ2-5; the D gene could be TRBD1 or TRBD2 (5 bases each). Germline CDR1 reads SGDLS; CDR2 reads YYNGEE. The CDR3 totals 16 residues. V was clipped by 4 bases and J by 4 bases, with 20 bases between them. As DNA, the CDR3 is TGTGCCAGCAGCCCCGGGGTTTCCACTAGGGGAGAGACCCAGTACTTC. Its translation: CASSPGVSTRGETQYF.

V and J are TRBV23-1 and TRBJ2-6; D tentatively fits TRBD1 or TRBD2 (5 bases each). TRBV23-1 is reported as an ORF; its role is uncertain. The ends were cut back, 7 bases at V and 1 base at J, with 23 bases in the middle. The CDR3 length is 19 residues. The CDR3 reads CASTPSGTGKYSGANVLTF. The CDR3 nucleotides read TGCGCCAGCACCCCCTCCGGGACGGGGAAATATTCTGGGGCCAACGTCCTGACTTTC.

The chain uses TRBV5-1 and TRBJ2-1; 9 bases are a match to TRBD2. V lost 4 bases, J lost 5 bases, and 7 bases stayed unmatched. The CDR3 sequence is 15 residues long. Looked up from germline, CDR1 is SGHRS and CDR2 is YFSETQ. The CDR3 DNA reads as TGCGCCAGCAGCCCCTCAGCGGGGGGTAACAATGAGCAGTTCTTC. Protein product: CASSPSAGGNNEQFF.

V is TRBV7-8 and J is TRBJ2-3; D is perhaps TRBD2 (5 bases). This CDR3 is built from 15 residues. Per the germline V gene, CDR1 is SGHVS and CDR2 is FQNEAQ. Trimming removed 5 bases from V and 0 bases from J, with 12 bases in between. CDR3 coding DNA: TGTGCCAGCAGCCCTTCGGGGATCAGCACAGATACGCAGTATTTT. This translates into CASSPSGISTDTQYF.

This clone has only one observation. The chain uses TRBV6-1 and TRBJ2-5, with a weak D call TRBD1 (6 bases). Judging by the DNA end, TRBJ2-7 fits better; the J call may be wrong. Germline V lookup: CDR1 MNHNS, CDR2 SASEGT. The CDR3 runs 15 residues. CDR3 DNA: TGTGCCAGCAGGGCCATGGGGGACAAAAGCTACGAGCAGTACTTC. Amino acids: CASRAMGDKSYEQYF.

The rearrangement links TRBV5-4 to TRBJ2-3; D ambiguous. There are 14 residues in the CDR3. Germline CDR1 and CDR2: SGHNT and YYREEE (reference sequence). V gave up 0 bases and J gave up 2 bases, with 7 bases separating them. CDR3 sequence: CASSLDRYTDTQYF. CDR3 DNA: TGTGCCAGCAGCTTGGATAGATACACAGATACGCAGTATTTT.

The chain couples TRBV4-3 to TRBJ1-4; possibly TRBD1 for D (5 bases). V shed 3 bases and J shed 0 bases, with 11 bases lying between them. This CDR3 region has 16 residues. Germline CDR1 is LGHNA and CDR2 is YSLEER. The CDR3 here is CASSQGGTATNEKLFF. CDR3 coding DNA: TGCGCCAGCAGCCAGGGGGGGACCGCAACTAATGAAAAACTGTTTTTT.

The chain has TRBV5-1 and TRBJ2-3, with 8 bases that match TRBD1. The CDR3 spans 16 residues. Germline V gives CDR1 SGHRS, CDR2 YFSETQ. Unmatched junction bases numbered 12, after V lost 5 bases and J lost 4 bases. CDR3 nucleotides: TGCGCCAGCAGAAGGCAGACAGGGGCCACTCCAGATACGCAGTATTTT. This sequence encodes CASRRQTGATPDTQYF.

The V gene is TRBV11-3, the J gene TRBJ1-4; D not resolved. Deletions cut 8 bases from V and 8 bases from J, with 6 bases between. The CDR3 extends over 10 amino acids. Germline assignment: CDR1 SGHNT and CDR2 YENEEA. CDR3 DNA: TGTGCCAGCGGAGGAGAAAAACTGTTTTTT. This encodes CASGGEKLFF.

The rearrangement links TRBV5-4 to TRBJ2-5; no definite D call. This CDR3 is 12 amino acids long. V lost 2 bases to trimming and J lost 4 bases, with 6 bases between them. The germline V gene encodes CDR1 SGHNT and CDR2 YYREEE (reference sequence). This chain's CDR3 is CASSFLGETQYF. The CDR3 DNA reads as TGTGCCAGCAGCTTTCTAGGAGAGACCCAGTACTTC.

This clone showed up just once. The CDR3: CASSQNSQGSRYGYTF. CDR3 DNA: TGCGCCAGCAGCCAAAATAGCCAGGGATCCAGATATGGCTACACCTTC. This chain joins TRBV4-1 and TRBJ1-2; tentatively, D is TRBD1 (5 bases). Between the trimmed V and J ends, which lost 2 bases and 5 bases, there was a span of 18 bases. The CDR3 contains 16 residues. Looked up from germline, CDR1 is MGHRA and CDR2 is YSYEKL.

This chain connects TRBV6-1 to TRBJ2-7, with 8 bases aligning to TRBD2. The CDR3 is made up of 15 amino acids. Per germline, CDR1 MNHNS and CDR2 SASEGT. V was pared by 3 bases and J by 0 bases, with 4 bases of the junction left unmatched. The CDR3 nucleotides are TGTGCCAGCAGTGACCGAACTAGCGGCTCCTACGAGCAGTACTTC. Protein sequence: CASSDRTSGSYEQYF.

This clone was counted a single time. The chain is built from TRBV29-1 and TRBJ2-5; TRBD2 aligns across 12 bases. This CDR3 has 15 residues. J gave up 5 bases and V 1 base, and 5 bases lay outside the gene matches. Germline V gene data show CDR1 as SQVTM and CDR2 as ANQGSEA. The CDR3 spells CSVEGKLAGGETQYF. CDR3 nucleotide sequence: TGCAGCGTTGAAGGGAAACTAGCGGGAGGTGAGACCCAGTACTTC.